The 19 T cell receptor beta chains listed next were all sequenced from one sample in a study of T cells in Graves' hyperthyroidism and ophthalmopathy. The CDR3 regions of TCR beta were amplified from RNA transcripts. Researchers ran a first-round RT-PCR on the TCR CDR3 using the HTBI primer set. TCRdb analysed the multiplex PCR reads with MiXCR anew, one entry per CDR3 protein. The sample lists about 290,000 distinct CDR3 sequences, 17% seen once, with around 57% in the top ten. The sequenced sample was blood. All receptors derive from a woman aged 60-75 years with Graves' ophthalmopathy.

The chain is built from TRBV3-1 and TRBJ2-2, with TRBD1 identical over 10 bases. The CDR3 has 19 residues. CDR1 is LGHDT and CDR2 is YNNKEL in the germline V gene (reference sequence). V gave up 4 bases and J gave up 6 bases; unmatched junction bases: 17. CDR3: CASSRLSPGTGASAGELFF. The CDR3 nucleotides read TGTGCCAGCAGCCGCCTCTCGCCGGGGACAGGGGCGTCGGCCGGGGAGCTGTTTTTT.

This clonotype was recorded at least ten times. This chain links TRBV7-2 with TRBJ2-7, with 9 bases lining up with TRBD1. The CDR3 is made up of 15 amino acids. Germline CDR1 is SGHTA and CDR2 is FQGNSA. V was pared by 8 bases and J by 3 bases, with 11 bases of the junction left unmatched. The CDR3 DNA is TGTGCCAGCGCCAGACCAGGACAGGGGATCTACGAGCAGTACTTC. Its protein product is CASARPGQGIYEQYF.

This clonotype has ten or more counts. V is TRBV12-3 or TRBV12-4 and J is TRBJ1-5; D uncertain. This CDR3 has 12 amino acids. The V and J ends lost 5 bases and 4 bases respectively, with 6 bases between them. The CDR3 loop is CASSVDNQPQHF. In nucleotides, the CDR3 is TGTGCCAGCAGTGTGGATAATCAGCCCCAGCATTTT.

This clonotype has only a few counts. V is TRBV25-1 and J is TRBJ1-2, with TRBD1 matching over 9 bases. Germline V gene data show CDR1 as MGHDK and CDR2 as SYGVNS. The CDR3 is 17 amino acids. Trimming removed 1 base from V and 6 bases from J; junction bases left unmatched: 12. DNA for the CDR3: TGTGCCAGCAGTGAATTTTTCTTGGGGGACAGGGAGGATGGCTACACCTTC. Its protein is CASSEFFLGDREDGYTF.

Many counts were recorded for this clonotype. The chain combines TRBV7-6 with TRBJ2-3, with TRBD2 matching over 12 bases. CDR1 SGHVS and CDR2 FNYEAQ come from the germline V gene. Trimming at V came to 5 bases and at J to 4 bases, leaving 4 bases not matched to a gene. The length of the CDR3 is 15 residues. DNA of the CDR3: TGTGCCAGCAGCCCGACTAGCGGGAGTCCAGATACGCAGTATTTT. Protein product: CASSPTSGSPDTQYF.

This clonotype was detected many times. V and J are TRBV5-1 and TRBJ2-7; D is unresolved. The V end lost 3 bases, the J end lost 2 bases, and 21 bases lay between the germline ends. This CDR3 has 17 residues. Germline V lookup: CDR1 SGHRS, CDR2 YFSETQ. CDR3 in DNA: TGCGCCAGCAGCTCCTCGCTAGGGCCAAAAAGGGCCTACGAGCAGTACTTC. It is translated as CASSSSLGPKRAYEQYF.

The chain employs TRBV7-8 and TRBJ2-3; D possibly corresponds to TRBD2 (5 bases). The V end lost 0 bases, the J end lost 2 bases, and 12 bases lay between the germline ends. The CDR3 has 16 residues. Per germline, CDR1 SGHVS and CDR2 FQNEAQ. This CDR3 reads CASSLARARPTDTQYF. In DNA form, the CDR3 reads TGTGCCAGCAGCTTAGCGCGGGCTAGACCCACAGATACGCAGTATTTT.

In this sample, this clonotype turned up a few times. The chain joins TRBV4-2 to TRBJ2-2; D remains unclear. Germline assignment: CDR1 LGHNA and CDR2 YNFKEQ. Between the trimmed V and J ends, which lost 2 bases and 3 bases, there was a span of 7 bases. The CDR3 extends over 14 amino acids. As DNA, the CDR3 is TGTGCCAGCAGCCAATTCACTGACACCGGGGAGCTGTTTTTT. This codes for CASSQFTDTGELFF.

CDR3 sequence (DNA): TGTGCCAGCAAACTCGGAGGGGAGCGGGGGGTGGCAGATACGCAGTATTTT. Protein: CASKLGGERGVADTQYF. The rearrangement links TRBV5-5 to TRBJ2-3; 9 bases align to TRBD2. The CDR3 has 17 amino acids. Germline lookup yields CDR1 SGHKS and CDR2 YYEKEE (reference sequence). After removal of 6 bases from V and 4 bases from J, the junction contained 15 bases not matched to a gene.

V usage is TRBV28 and J usage is TRBJ2-7; D uncertain. Trimming took off 6 bases at V and 1 base at J, with 13 bases between the two ends. CDR3 length equals 14 residues. Per germline, CDR1 MDHEN and CDR2 SYDVKM. CDR3 residues: CASRLHTPSYEQYF. CDR3 nucleotides: TGTGCCAGCAGACTCCACACGCCGTCCTACGAGCAGTACTTC. Full variable domain (outside the CDR3, taken from reference TRBV28 and TRBJ2-7): DVKVTQSSRYLVKRTGEKVFLECVQDMDHENMFWYRQDPGLGLRLIYFSYDVKMKEKGDIPEGYSVSREKKERFSLILESASTNQTSMYLCASRLHTPSYEQYFGPGTRLTVT.

The chain has TRBV28 and TRBJ1-1, with D possibly being TRBD1 (5 bases). This CDR3 contains 16 residues. Trimming took off 3 bases at V and 5 bases at J, with 19 bases between the two ends. Germline V gene lookup returns CDR1 MDHEN and CDR2 SYDVKM. The CDR3 reads CASSFLWQGGNTEAFF. The CDR3 DNA follows: TGTGCCAGCAGTTTTCTGTGGCAGGGAGGAAATACTGAAGCTTTCTTT.

This clonotype was seen more than once but under ten times. This chain links TRBV5-6 with TRBJ2-7; D may be TRBD1 (5 bases). With 4 bases removed from V and 0 bases from J, the gap between germline ends came to 11 bases. Germline loops: CDR1 SGHDT, CDR2 YYEEEE. This CDR3 has 14 residues. The CDR3 sequence: CASSGYRSSYEQYF. For the CDR3, the DNA is TGTGCCAGCAGCGGCTACAGGAGCTCCTACGAGCAGTACTTC. The variable domain in full, with the rest retrieved from reference TRBV5-6 and TRBJ2-7, is DAGVTQSPTHLIKTRGQQVTLRCSPKSGHDTVSWYQQALGQGPQFIFQYYEEEERQRGNFPDRFSGHQFPNYSSELNVNALLLGDSALYLCASSGYRSSYEQYFGPGTRLTVT.

This clonotype was detected many times. This chain uses TRBV28 with TRBJ1-6, with 10 bases lining up with TRBD1. Germline V gene lookup returns CDR1 MDHEN and CDR2 SYDVKM. This CDR3 has 14 amino acids. Germline trimming cut 6 bases from V and 11 bases from J; bases unmatched to any gene: 7. CDR3: CASSPGTGETPLHF. Here the CDR3 DNA reads TGTGCCAGCAGCCCCGGGACAGGGGAAACACCCCTCCACTTT.

This clonotype occurred many times. The chain combines TRBV18 with TRBJ1-2, with D uncertain. Germline V gene sequence: CDR1 KGHSH, CDR2 LQKENI. V dropped 2 bases and J dropped 6 bases, with 16 bases sitting between them. The CDR3 spans 15 residues. CDR3 sequence: CASSPMGDPYDGYTF. The CDR3 nucleotides are TGTGCCAGCTCACCAATGGGAGACCCCTACGATGGCTACACCTTC. The variable domain in full, completed from reference TRBV18 and TRBJ1-2, reads NAGVMQNPRHLVRRRGQEARLRCSPMKGHSHVYWYRQLPEEGLKFMVYLQKENIIDESGMPKERFSAEFPKEGPSILRIQQVVRGDSAAYFCASSPMGDPYDGYTFGSGTRLTVV.

Many counts were recorded for this clonotype. The V call is TRBV2, the J call TRBJ2-1; 11 bases map to TRBD1. CDR3 size: 13 residues. V trimming: 7 bases; J trimming: 9 bases; junction bases outside the gene matches: 5. The germline gives CDR1 SNHLY, CDR2 FYNNEI. CDR3 DNA sequence: TGTGCCAGCACGGGACAGGGGGGTGGTGAGCAGTTCTTC. Protein sequence: CASTGQGGGEQFF.

This clonotype was seen many times. The chain joins TRBV7-2 to TRBJ1-1; no firm D call. V lost 0 bases and J 1 base, leaving 6 bases between the germline ends. Looked up from germline, CDR1 is SGHTA and CDR2 is FQGNSA. The CDR3 is made up of 14 amino acids. The CDR3 DNA is TGTGCCAGCAGCTTAGCGTTTAAGAACACTGAAGCTTTCTTT. This gives the protein CASSLAFKNTEAFF.

This clonotype was seen ten or more times. CDR3 coding DNA: TGTGCCAGCAGCTTAGTCCCTAGCGGGGGGTACTCCTACGAGCAGTACTTC. Its translation is CASSLVPSGGYSYEQYF. The J gene is TRBJ2-7, the V gene TRBV7-2, with TRBD2 identical over 11 bases. The CDR3 consists of 17 residues. Unmatched junction bases numbered 5, after V lost 1 base and J lost 0 bases. The germline V gene encodes CDR1 SGHTA and CDR2 FQGNSA. Supplemented by reference TRBV7-2 and TRBJ2-7, the full variable domain reads GAGVSQSPSNKVTEKGKDVELRCDPISGHTALYWYRQSLGQGLEFLIYFQGNSAPDKSGLPSDRFSAERTGGSVSTLTIQRTQQEDSAVYLCASSLVPSGGYSYEQYFGPGTRLTVT.

This clonotype came up a few times. The chain links TRBV29-1 to TRBJ1-2; D might be TRBD1 (5 bases). The ends were cut back, 4 bases at V and 4 bases at J, with 13 bases in the middle. CDR3 length: 13 amino acids. CDR1 is SQVTM, CDR2 ANQGSEA, per germline. The CDR3 loop is CSVVPGLGYGYTF. The CDR3 DNA reads as TGCAGCGTTGTGCCGGGACTCGGCTATGGCTACACCTTC.

This clonotype was recorded many times. The chain couples TRBV12-3 or TRBV12-4 to TRBJ2-2; 11 bases are shared with TRBD2. After removal of 6 bases from V and 1 base from J, the junction contained 4 bases not matched to a gene. This CDR3 comprises 16 residues. This CDR3 is CASSRGLAENTGELFF. CDR3 DNA: TGTGCCAGCAGCAGGGGACTAGCGGAGAACACCGGGGAGCTGTTTTTT.